The 22 T cell receptor beta chains below come from one sample, sequenced in a study of CD8+ T cells in alopecia areata. Treatment defined: oral pan-JAK inhibitor, 5-10 mg twice daily. Following RNA extraction, reverse transcription yielded cDNA that acted as the sequencing template. Measured with immunoSEQ multiplex PCR; TCRdb has only the in-frame clones, and not every one. The data show roughly 120,000 clones, approximately 59% seen once. Sample: CD8+ T cells sorted from blood, taken at week 4, from a patient treated with tofacitinib. These TCRs come from a human donor with alopecia areata.

The V and J genes are TRBV20-1 and TRBJ2-1; D uncertain. V was trimmed by 3 bases and J by 8 bases, leaving 8 bases between them. Germline lookup yields CDR1 DFQATT and CDR2 SNEGSKA (reference sequence). The CDR3 contains 11 residues. The CDR3 region is CSASHGDEQFF. The CDR3 nucleotides are TGCAGTGCTAGTCACGGCGATGAGCAGTTCTTC.

V is TRBV30 and J is TRBJ2-1; 10 positions agree with TRBD2. CDR1 and CDR2 from the germline V gene are GTSNPN and SVGIG (reference sequence). V trimming: 4 bases; J trimming: 14 bases; junction bases outside the gene matches: 5. The length of the CDR3 is 11 residues. This CDR3 is CAWTSGGIKFF. The CDR3 DNA is TGTGCCTGGACTAGCGGGGGAATCAAGTTCTTC. Looking up the rest from reference TRBV30 and TRBJ2-1 gives the full variable domain: SQTIHQWPATLVQPVGSPLSLECTVEGTSNPNLYWYRQAAGRGLQLLFYSVGIGQISSEVPQNLSASRPQDRQFILSSKKLLLSDSGFYLCAWTSGGIKFFGPGTRLTVL.

This clone was observed a few times. V and J are TRBV29-1 and TRBJ2-1; no clear D gene. This CDR3 comprises 10 residues. Germline CDR1 and CDR2: SQVTM and ANQGSEA. The germline V and J ends were trimmed by 6 bases and 6 bases, with 6 bases remaining between them. The CDR3 DNA is TGCAGCGTCCCGGGCAATGAGCAGTTCTTC. This gives the protein CSVPGNEQFF.

Regarding this clone: Additional DNA sequences in this sample encode the identical CDR3. The CDR3 sequence is CAWSVGDGAYEQYF. CDR3 nucleotides: TGTGCCTGGAGTGTAGGGGACGGTGCCTACGAGCAGTACTTC. The chain combines TRBV30 with TRBJ2-7; D is possibly TRBD1 or TRBD2 (5 bases each). Germline V gene lookup returns CDR1 GTSNPN and CDR2 SVGIG (reference sequence). This CDR3 comprises 14 residues. Trimming took 0 bases from V and 2 from J, leaving 11 bases between them.

This clone turned up a few times. V usage is TRBV6-4 and J usage is TRBJ2-3, with D perhaps being TRBD1 or TRBD2 (5 bases each). The CDR3 is 15 amino acids. Trimming cost V 0 bases and J 1 base, with 8 bases left between them. Germline V CDR1 and CDR2: MRHNA, SNTAGT. CDR3 sequence: CASSDSLGGTDTQYF. CDR3 nucleotides: TGTGCCAGCAGTGACTCGTTGGGGGGCACAGATACGCAGTATTTT.

The genes are TRBV30 and TRBJ2-5; 10 nucleotides match TRBD2. Germline V gene data show CDR1 as GTSNPN and CDR2 as SVGIG (reference sequence). Trimming removed 5 bases from V and 4 bases from J; junction bases left unmatched: 10. The CDR3 is 15 residues long. CDR3: CAWDRLAGDGETQYF. The DNA for the CDR3 is TGTGCCTGGGACCGCCTAGCGGGGGACGGAGAGACCCAGTACTTC.

The chain recombines TRBV30 with TRBJ1-2; a possible D gene is TRBD1 (5 bases). Germline V gene data show CDR1 as GTSNPN and CDR2 as SVGIG (reference sequence). The CDR3 has 11 amino acids. Trimming shortened V by 5 bases and J by 13 bases, and 17 bases separated the two germline ends. The CDR3 coding sequence is TGTGCCTGGGGGGAAGAAGGGGTTTCCACCTTC. It translates to CAWGEEGVSTF.

The chain joins TRBV28 to TRBJ2-7, with a weak D call TRBD1 (6 bases). Germline CDR1 and CDR2: MDHEN and SYDVKM. The CDR3 sequence is 15 residues long. V lost 6 bases, J lost 0 bases, and 15 bases lay in between. The CDR3 DNA follows: TGTGCCAGCAGCTTCAGGGGTCCGAGCTCCTACGAGCAGTACTTC. Its translation: CASSFRGPSSYEQYF.

The chain couples TRBV30 to TRBJ2-7; TRBD1 matches at 8 bases. Germline CDR1 and CDR2: GTSNPN and SVGIG (reference sequence). This CDR3 region has 12 residues. J was trimmed by 2 bases and V by 5 bases; bases with no gene match: 2. The CDR3 bases are TGTGCCTGGGCGGACAGGGCCTACGAGCAGTACTTC. The encoded protein is CAWADRAYEQYF.

The V call is TRBV13, the J call TRBJ2-5, with D tentatively TRBD2 (7 bases). V shed 3 bases and J shed 1 base, with 9 bases lying between them. Germline assignment: CDR1 PRHDT and CDR2 FYEKMQ (reference sequence). The CDR3 has 14 amino acids. CDR3 loop: CASSLRGGQETQYF. Written as DNA, the CDR3 is TGTGCCAGCAGCTTGAGGGGGGGCCAAGAGACCCAGTACTTC.

The rearrangement uses TRBV29-1 and TRBJ1-5; D may be TRBD1 (5 bases). Germline CDR1 SQVTM, CDR2 ANQGSEA. Deletions cut 7 bases from V and 6 bases from J, with 16 bases between. The CDR3 runs to 13 residues. The chain's CDR3 is CSGVRQMRQPQHF. CDR3 in DNA: TGCAGCGGCGTAAGACAGATGCGTCAGCCCCAGCATTTT.

This clone was observed once. The chain has TRBV30 and TRBJ1-2; D not certain. Germline V CDR1 and CDR2: GTSNPN, SVGIG (reference sequence). The CDR3 is 12 amino acids. Trimming stripped 5 bases from V and 2 bases from J, with 9 bases between. CDR3 coding DNA: TGTGCCTGGGGCGGACGGAACTATGGCTACACCTTC. This codes for CAWGGRNYGYTF.

V and J are TRBV11-1 and TRBJ2-1; D might be TRBD2 (5 bases). In germline, CDR1 is SGHAT, CDR2 FQDESV (reference sequence). The CDR3 is 14 amino acids. Trimming pared 5 bases from V and 0 bases from J, leaving 8 bases between. The CDR3: CASSKGSSYNEQFF. In DNA form, the CDR3 reads TGTGCCAGCAGCAAAGGGAGCTCCTACAATGAGCAGTTCTTC.

This clone was seen once. The chain is built from TRBV2 and TRBJ2-1; no definite D call. Germline lookup yields CDR1 SNHLY and CDR2 FYNNEI. The CDR3 runs to 18 residues. V lost 7 bases and J 0 bases, leaving 22 bases between the germline ends. The CDR3: CASKDPSAAYSSYNEQFF. DNA of the CDR3: TGTGCCAGCAAGGACCCGTCGGCAGCCTATAGCTCCTACAATGAGCAGTTCTTC. The full variable domain, with the rest looked up from reference TRBV2 and TRBJ2-1, is EPEVTQTPSHQVTQMGQEVILRCVPISNHLYFYWYRQILGQKVEFLVSFYNNEISEKSEIFDDQFSVERPDGSNFTLKIRSTKLEDSAMYFCASKDPSAAYSSYNEQFFGPGTRLTVL.

The chain uses TRBV29-1 and TRBJ2-1, with 9 bases matching TRBD2. Per germline, CDR1 SQVTM and CDR2 ANQGSEA. This CDR3 comprises 14 residues. V dropped 6 bases and J dropped 15; count of bases not matched to a gene: 18. The CDR3 DNA is TGCAGCGTACCGGGGGCTAGCGGGGAGTCAAGTCCGTTCTTC. Translating it yields CSVPGASGESSPFF.

The chain combines TRBV29-1 with TRBJ2-7; D tentatively fits TRBD1 or TRBD2 (5 bases each). Germline lookup yields CDR1 SQVTM and CDR2 ANQGSEA. Trimming took 7 bases from V and 0 from J, leaving 13 bases between them. This CDR3 region has 13 residues. CDR3 sequence: CSASPGTSYEQYF. DNA for the CDR3: TGCAGCGCCTCTCCAGGGACCTCCTACGAGCAGTACTTC.

Comment on this clone: Other DNA variants within this sample encode the same CDR3. The rearrangement uses TRBV30 and TRBJ2-5; 12 bases are shared with TRBD2. V dropped 4 bases and J dropped 3; count of bases not matched to a gene: 3. Germline lookup yields CDR1 GTSNPN and CDR2 SVGIG (reference sequence). This CDR3 is built from 14 residues. The DNA of the CDR3 is TGTGCCTGGACCCGGACTAGCGGGGAAGAGACCCAGTACTTC. Translation gives CAWTRTSGEETQYF. The full variable domain, with the rest looked up from reference TRBV30 and TRBJ2-5, is SQTIHQWPATLVQPVGSPLSLECTVEGTSNPNLYWYRQAAGRGLQLLFYSVGIGQISSEVPQNLSASRPQDRQFILSSKKLLLSDSGFYLCAWTRTSGEETQYFGPGTRLLVL.

The chain combines TRBV4-2 with TRBJ2-3; D ambiguous. Germline CDR1 and CDR2: LGHNA and YNFKEQ. V was clipped by 4 bases and J by 1 base, with 6 bases between them. CDR3 size: 13 residues. The CDR3 DNA sequence: TGTGCCAGCAGCCGCTGGGGCACAGATACGCAGTATTTT. As protein: CASSRWGTDTQYF.

The gene calls are TRBV27 and TRBJ2-5; D is undetermined. Germline lookup yields CDR1 MNHEY and CDR2 SMNVEV (reference sequence). Trimming left V 6 bases short and J 4 bases short, with 9 bases between. There are 12 residues in the CDR3. The CDR3 nucleotides are TGTGCCAGCAGCTTCGCCGGAGAGACCCAGTACTTC. Its protein product is CASSFAGETQYF.

The chain couples TRBV27 to TRBJ1-2, with a possible D match to TRBD1 (5 bases). The V end was cut by 5 bases, the J end by 5 bases, with 12 bases between. Germline-derived CDR1 and CDR2 are MNHEY and SMNVEV (reference sequence). This CDR3 is built from 13 residues. The CDR3 region has the DNA TGTGCCAGCAGTCCTCAGGGCGAGTATGGCTACACCTTC. It is translated as CASSPQGEYGYTF.

The rearrangement uses TRBV27 and TRBJ2-7, with 9 positions matching TRBD2. Per the germline V gene, CDR1 is MNHEY and CDR2 is SMNVEV (reference sequence). The CDR3 spans 14 residues. V was pared by 3 bases and J by 2 bases, with 2 bases of the junction left unmatched. The CDR3 sequence is CASSLRGGTYEQYF. The CDR3 DNA follows: TGTGCCAGCAGTTTGCGGGGGGGCACCTACGAGCAGTACTTC.

The CDR3 nucleotides read TGTGCCTGGAGTGTACAGGCAGGGGAATTCTTC. Translating gives CAWSVQAGEFF. This chain connects TRBV30 to TRBJ2-1; D perhaps matches TRBD1 (6 bases). CDR1 GTSNPN and CDR2 SVGIG come from the germline V gene (reference sequence). This CDR3 has 11 residues. V was clipped by 0 bases and J by 16 bases, with 13 bases between them.